A selection of T cell receptor beta chains follows, all from one sample in a study of pediatric ulcerative colitis. Generated by immunoSEQ multiplex PCR, the TCRdb table keeps only in-frame clones and is missing some. The sample includes 55,000 to 70,000 clones, about 87% of them seen just once. The sequenced sample consisted of blood. The receptors come from a boy aged 10-17 years who was a control in a study of pediatric ulcerative colitis. The CDR3 runs from the conserved cysteine through the conserved F or W. Fields, in order: V gene, J gene, clone size, D gene, CDR3 protein, CDR3 DNA. The D gene is left open where the match is weak. The listing skips clone size in some rows; elsewhere it reads once, few, many or a size class.

TRBV2,TRBJ1-2,few,TRBD1,CASREGQGANGYTF,TGTGCCAGCAGAGAAGGACAGGGCGCAAATGGCTACACCTTC
TRBV6-6,TRBJ1-6,NA,NA,CASSYLGVSPLHF,TGTGCCAGCAGTTACTTAGGGGTTTCACCCCTCCACTTT
TRBV6-5,TRBJ2-7,NA,TRBD2,CATNKEREGSYEQYF,TGTGCCACCAATAAAGAGAGGGAGGGCTCCTACGAGCAGTACTTC
TRBV5-1,TRBJ2-7,NA,NA,CASSLIPQTTYEQYF,TGCGCCAGCAGCTTGATCCCCCAAACAACGTACGAGCAGTACTTC
TRBV5-4,TRBJ2-7,NA,NA,CASSGSRGSSYEQYF,TGTGCCAGCAGCGGGTCACGGGGAAGCTCCTACGAGCAGTACTTC
TRBV9,TRBJ2-7,NA,NA,CASSALAGPSYEQYF,TGTGCCAGCAGCGCTCTGGCGGGGCCCTCCTACGAGCAGTACTTC
TRBV6-5,TRBJ2-7,NA,NA,CASRNLVRGAYEQYF,TGTGCCAGCAGGAACCTAGTCAGGGGCGCCTACGAGCAGTACTTC
TRBV6-6,TRBJ1-2,NA,NA,CASSSDHGYTF,TGTGCCAGCAGCTCAGACCATGGCTACACCTTC
TRBV2,TRBJ1-5,NA,NA,CASGGERPLYNQPQHF,TGTGCCAGCGGTGGAGAAAGACCCCTATATAACCAGCCCCAGCATTTT
TRBV7-7,TRBJ2-5,NA,TRBD1,CASGSGQGGQETQYF,TGTGCTAGCGGCTCAGGACAGGGAGGACAAGAGACCCAGTACTTC
TRBV9,TRBJ2-2,few,TRBD2,CASSFGLAGAGGELFF,TGTGCCAGCAGCTTCGGACTAGCGGGAGCCGGCGGGGAGCTGTTTTTT
TRBV5-1,TRBJ2-5,NA,TRBD2,CASSLKAGDETQYF,TGCGCCAGCAGCTTGAAAGCGGGAGATGAGACCCAGTACTTC
TRBV28,TRBJ2-7,once,NA,CASSLYLDVAYEQYF,TGTGCCAGCAGTTTATACCTTGACGTTGCCTACGAGCAGTACTTC
TRBV28,TRBJ2-7,NA,TRBD1,CASSTSGTDRF,TGTGCCAGCAGTACATCCGGGACGGACAGGTTC
TRBV29-1,TRBJ1-1,NA,NA,CSGTVNTEAFF,TGCAGCGGGACAGTGAACACTGAAGCTTTCTTT
TRBV10-3,TRBJ1-1,NA,TRBD1,CAISEGVGTVNTEAFF,TGTGCCATCAGTGAAGGTGTAGGGACAGTGAACACTGAAGCTTTCTTT
TRBV6-6,TRBJ1-2,NA,NA,CASSYNTAGNYGYTF,TGTGCCAGCAGTTATAATACGGCAGGGAACTATGGCTACACCTTC
TRBV21-1,TRBJ2-7,NA,NA,CASSKYRLQGRTSSYEQYF,TGTGCCAGCAGCAAGTATAGGTTGCAGGGGCGTACGAGCTCCTACGAGCAGTACTTC
TRBV7-2,TRBJ2-7,NA,NA,CASSPGLGAYEQYF,TGTGCCAGCAGCCCAGGGTTAGGGGCCTACGAGCAGTACTTC
TRBV6-4,TRBJ2-5,NA,TRBD2,CASSELAGGETQYF,TGTGCCAGCAGTGAACTAGCGGGAGGAGAGACCCAGTACTTC
TRBV5-1,TRBJ2-7,NA,NA,CASSLEGYEQYF,TGCGCCAGCAGCCTTGAGGGGTACGAGCAGTACTTC
TRBV25-1,TRBJ2-6,NA,NA,CASSDNSGANVLTF,TGTGCCAGCAGCGACAACTCTGGGGCCAACGTCCTGACTTTC
TRBV5-1,TRBJ2-7,NA,NA,CASSPQAAQNYEQYF,TGCGCCAGCAGCCCACAAGCGGCCCAAAACTACGAGCAGTACTTC
TRBV14,TRBJ1-2,NA,TRBD1,CASSFGQGGYGYTF,TGTGCCAGCAGCTTCGGACAGGGTGGCTATGGCTACACCTTC
TRBV30,TRBJ1-2,few,TRBD1,CAWATRTGGYTF,TGTGCCTGGGCCACCCGGACAGGCGGCTACACCTTC